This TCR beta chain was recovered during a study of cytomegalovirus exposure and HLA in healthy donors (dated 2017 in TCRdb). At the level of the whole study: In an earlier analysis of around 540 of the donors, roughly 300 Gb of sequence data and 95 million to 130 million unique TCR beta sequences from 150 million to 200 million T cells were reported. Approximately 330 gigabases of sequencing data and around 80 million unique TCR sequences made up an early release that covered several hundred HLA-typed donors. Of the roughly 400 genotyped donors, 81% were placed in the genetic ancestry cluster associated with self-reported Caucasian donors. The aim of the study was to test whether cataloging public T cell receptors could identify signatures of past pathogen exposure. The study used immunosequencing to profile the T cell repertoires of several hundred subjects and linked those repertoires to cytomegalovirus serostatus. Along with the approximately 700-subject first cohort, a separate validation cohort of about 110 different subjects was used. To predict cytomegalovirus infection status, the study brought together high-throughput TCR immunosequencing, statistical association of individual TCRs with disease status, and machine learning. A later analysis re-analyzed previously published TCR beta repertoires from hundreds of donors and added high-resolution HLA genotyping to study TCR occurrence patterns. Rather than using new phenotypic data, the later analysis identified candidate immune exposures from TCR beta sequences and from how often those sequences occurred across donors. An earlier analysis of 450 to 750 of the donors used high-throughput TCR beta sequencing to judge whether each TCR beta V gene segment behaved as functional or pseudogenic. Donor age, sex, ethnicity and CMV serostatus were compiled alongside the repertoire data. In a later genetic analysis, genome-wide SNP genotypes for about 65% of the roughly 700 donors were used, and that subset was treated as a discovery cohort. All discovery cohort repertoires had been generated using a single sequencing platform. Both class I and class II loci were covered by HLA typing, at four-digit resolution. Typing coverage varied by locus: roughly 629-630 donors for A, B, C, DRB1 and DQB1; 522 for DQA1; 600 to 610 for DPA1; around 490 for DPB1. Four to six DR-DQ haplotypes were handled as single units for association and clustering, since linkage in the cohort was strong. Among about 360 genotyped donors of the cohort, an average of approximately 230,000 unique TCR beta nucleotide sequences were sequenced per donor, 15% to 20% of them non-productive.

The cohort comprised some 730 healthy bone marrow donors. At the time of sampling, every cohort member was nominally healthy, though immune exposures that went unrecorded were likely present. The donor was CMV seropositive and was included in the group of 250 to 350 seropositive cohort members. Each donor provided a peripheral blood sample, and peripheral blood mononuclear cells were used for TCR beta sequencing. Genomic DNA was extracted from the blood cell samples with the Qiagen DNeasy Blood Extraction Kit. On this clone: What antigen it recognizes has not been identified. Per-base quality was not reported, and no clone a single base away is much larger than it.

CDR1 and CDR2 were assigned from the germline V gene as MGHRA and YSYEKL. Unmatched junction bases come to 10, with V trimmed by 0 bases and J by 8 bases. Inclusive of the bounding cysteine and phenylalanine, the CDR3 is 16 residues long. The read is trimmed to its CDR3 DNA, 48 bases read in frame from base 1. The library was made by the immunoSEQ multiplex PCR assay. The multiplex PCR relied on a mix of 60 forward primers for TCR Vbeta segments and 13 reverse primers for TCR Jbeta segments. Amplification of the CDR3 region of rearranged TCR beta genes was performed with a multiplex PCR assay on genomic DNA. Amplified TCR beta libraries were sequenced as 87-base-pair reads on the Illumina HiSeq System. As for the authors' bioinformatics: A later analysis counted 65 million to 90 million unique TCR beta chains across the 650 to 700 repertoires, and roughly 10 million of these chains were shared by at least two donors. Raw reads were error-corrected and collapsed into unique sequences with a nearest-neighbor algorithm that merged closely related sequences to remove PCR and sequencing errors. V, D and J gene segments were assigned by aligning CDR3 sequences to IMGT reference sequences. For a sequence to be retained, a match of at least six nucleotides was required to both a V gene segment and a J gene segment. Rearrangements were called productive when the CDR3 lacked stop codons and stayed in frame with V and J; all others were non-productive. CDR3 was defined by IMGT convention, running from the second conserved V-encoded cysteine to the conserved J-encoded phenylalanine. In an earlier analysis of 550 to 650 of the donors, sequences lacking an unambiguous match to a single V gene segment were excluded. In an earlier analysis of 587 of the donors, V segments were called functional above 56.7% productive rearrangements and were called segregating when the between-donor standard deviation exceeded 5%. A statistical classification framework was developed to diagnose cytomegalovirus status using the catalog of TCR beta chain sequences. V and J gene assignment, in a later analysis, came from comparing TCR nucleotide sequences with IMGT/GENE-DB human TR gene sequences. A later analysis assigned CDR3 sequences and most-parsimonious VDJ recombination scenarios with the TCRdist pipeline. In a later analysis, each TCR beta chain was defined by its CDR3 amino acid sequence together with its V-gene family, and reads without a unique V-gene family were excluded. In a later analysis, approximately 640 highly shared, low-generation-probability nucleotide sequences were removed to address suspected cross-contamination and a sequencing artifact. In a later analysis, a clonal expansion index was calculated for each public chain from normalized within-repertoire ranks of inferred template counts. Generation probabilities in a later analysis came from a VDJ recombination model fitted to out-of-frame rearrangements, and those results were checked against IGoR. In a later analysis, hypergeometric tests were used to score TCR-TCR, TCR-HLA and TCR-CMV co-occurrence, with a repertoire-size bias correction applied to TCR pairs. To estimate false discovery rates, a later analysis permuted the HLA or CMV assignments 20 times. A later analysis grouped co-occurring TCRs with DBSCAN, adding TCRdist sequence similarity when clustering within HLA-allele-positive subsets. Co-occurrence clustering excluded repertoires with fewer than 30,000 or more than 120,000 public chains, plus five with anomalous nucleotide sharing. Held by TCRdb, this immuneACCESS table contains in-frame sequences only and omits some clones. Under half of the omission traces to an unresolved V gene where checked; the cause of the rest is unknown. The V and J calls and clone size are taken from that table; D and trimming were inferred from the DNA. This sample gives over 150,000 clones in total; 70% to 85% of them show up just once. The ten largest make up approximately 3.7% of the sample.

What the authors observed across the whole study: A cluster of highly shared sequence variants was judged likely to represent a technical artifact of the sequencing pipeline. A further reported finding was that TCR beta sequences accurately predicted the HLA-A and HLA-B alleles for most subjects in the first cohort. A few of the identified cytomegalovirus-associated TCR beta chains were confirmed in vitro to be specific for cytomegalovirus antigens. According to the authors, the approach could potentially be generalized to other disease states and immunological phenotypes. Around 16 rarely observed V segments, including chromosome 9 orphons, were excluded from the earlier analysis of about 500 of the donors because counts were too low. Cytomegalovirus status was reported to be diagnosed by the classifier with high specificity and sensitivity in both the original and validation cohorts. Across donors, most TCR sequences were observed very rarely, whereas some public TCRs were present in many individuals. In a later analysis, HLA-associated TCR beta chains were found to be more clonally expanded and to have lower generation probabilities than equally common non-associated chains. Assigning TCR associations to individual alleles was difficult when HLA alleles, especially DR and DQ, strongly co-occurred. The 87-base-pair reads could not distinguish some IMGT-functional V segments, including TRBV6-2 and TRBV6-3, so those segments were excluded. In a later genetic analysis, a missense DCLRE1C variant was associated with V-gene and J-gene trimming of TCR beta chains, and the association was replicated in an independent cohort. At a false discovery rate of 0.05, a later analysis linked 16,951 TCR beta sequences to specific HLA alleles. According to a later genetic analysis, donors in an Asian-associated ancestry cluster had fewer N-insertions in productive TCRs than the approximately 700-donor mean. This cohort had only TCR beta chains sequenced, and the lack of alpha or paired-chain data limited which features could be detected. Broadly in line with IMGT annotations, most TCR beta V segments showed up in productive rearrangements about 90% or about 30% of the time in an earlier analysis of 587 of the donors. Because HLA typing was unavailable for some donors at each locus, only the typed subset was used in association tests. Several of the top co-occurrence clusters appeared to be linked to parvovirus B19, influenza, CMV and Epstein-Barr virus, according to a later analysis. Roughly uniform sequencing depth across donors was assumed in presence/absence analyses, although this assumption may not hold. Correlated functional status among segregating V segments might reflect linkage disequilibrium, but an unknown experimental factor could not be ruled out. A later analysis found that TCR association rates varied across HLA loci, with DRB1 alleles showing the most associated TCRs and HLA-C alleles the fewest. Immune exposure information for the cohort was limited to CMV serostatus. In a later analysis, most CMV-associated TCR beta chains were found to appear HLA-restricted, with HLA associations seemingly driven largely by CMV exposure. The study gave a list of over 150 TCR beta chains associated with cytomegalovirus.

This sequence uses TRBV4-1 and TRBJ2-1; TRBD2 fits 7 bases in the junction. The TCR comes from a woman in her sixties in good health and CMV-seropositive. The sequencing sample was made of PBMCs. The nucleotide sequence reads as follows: TGCGCCAGCAGCCAAGATTCTTTCGCGGGGAGGGATGAGCAGTTCTTC. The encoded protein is CASSQDSFAGRDEQFF.